This TCR beta chain was observed in a study of T cell changes during pregnancy in multiple sclerosis. The method was immunoSEQ multiplex PCR; TCRdb's version includes in-frame clones alone and lacks a portion of them. The profile covers fewer than 35,000 clones, with about 89% appearing a single time and about 3% taken by the ten largest. Looked up from germline, CDR1 is MGHRA and CDR2 is YSYEKL. This CDR3 contains 13 residues. The junction had 3 bases not matched to a gene; V was cut back by 3 bases and J by 7 bases. This material consisted of CD4+ T cells from peripheral blood mononuclear cells, taken in the third trimester of pregnancy. The chain links TRBV4-1 to TRBJ2-1; TRBD1 aligns across 7 bases. The receptor was isolated from a female donor in good health, enrolled as a control in a pregnancy study. For the CDR3, the DNA is TGCGCCAGCAGCCAGGAACAGGGGAATGAGCAGTTCTTC. Translation: CASSQEQGNEQFF.